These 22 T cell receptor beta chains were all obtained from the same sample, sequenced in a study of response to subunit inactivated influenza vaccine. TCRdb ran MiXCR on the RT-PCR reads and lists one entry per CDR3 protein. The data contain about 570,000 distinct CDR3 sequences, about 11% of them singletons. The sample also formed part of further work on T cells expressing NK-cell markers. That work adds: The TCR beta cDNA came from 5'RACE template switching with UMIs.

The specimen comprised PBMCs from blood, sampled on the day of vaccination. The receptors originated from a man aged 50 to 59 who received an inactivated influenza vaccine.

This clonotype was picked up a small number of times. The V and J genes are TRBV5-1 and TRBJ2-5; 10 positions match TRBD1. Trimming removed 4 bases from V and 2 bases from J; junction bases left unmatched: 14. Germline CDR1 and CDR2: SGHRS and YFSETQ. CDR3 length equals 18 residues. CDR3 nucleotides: TGCGCCAGCAGCCCTCGGACAGGGGGAGCACCTGATCAAGAGACCCAGTACTTC. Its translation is CASSPRTGGAPDQETQYF.

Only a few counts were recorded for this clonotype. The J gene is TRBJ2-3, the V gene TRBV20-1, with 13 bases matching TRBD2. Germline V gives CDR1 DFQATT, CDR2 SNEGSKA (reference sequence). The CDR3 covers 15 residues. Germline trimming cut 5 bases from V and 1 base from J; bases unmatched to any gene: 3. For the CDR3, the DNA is TGCAGTGCTGGCGGGACTAGCGGGGGCACAGATACGCAGTATTTT. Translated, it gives CSAGGTSGGTDTQYF.

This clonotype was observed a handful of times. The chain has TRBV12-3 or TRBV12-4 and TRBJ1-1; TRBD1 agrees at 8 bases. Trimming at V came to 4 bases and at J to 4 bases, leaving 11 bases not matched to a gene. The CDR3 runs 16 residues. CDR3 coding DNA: TGTGCCAGCAGTTCAACCCCCCCAGGGGGCGGCACTGAAGCTTTCTTT. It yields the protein CASSSTPPGGGTEAFF.

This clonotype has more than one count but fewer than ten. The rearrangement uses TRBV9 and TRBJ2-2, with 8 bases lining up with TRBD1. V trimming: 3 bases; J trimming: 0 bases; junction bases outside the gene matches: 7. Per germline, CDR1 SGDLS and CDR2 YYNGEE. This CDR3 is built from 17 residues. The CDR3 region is CASSALGDRTNTGELFF. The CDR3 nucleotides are TGTGCCAGCAGCGCGCTAGGGGACAGGACGAACACCGGGGAGCTGTTTTTT.

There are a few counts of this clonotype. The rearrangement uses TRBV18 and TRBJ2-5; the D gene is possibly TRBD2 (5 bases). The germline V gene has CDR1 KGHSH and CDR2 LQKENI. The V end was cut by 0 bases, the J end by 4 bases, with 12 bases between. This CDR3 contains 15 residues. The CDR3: CASSPPSAARETQYF. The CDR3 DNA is TGTGCCAGCTCACCACCCTCAGCGGCCAGAGAGACCCAGTACTTC. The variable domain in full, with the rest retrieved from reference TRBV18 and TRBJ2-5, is NAGVMQNPRHLVRRRGQEARLRCSPMKGHSHVYWYRQLPEEGLKFMVYLQKENIIDESGMPKERFSAEFPKEGPSILRIQQVVRGDSAAYFCASSPPSAARETQYFGPGTRLLVL.

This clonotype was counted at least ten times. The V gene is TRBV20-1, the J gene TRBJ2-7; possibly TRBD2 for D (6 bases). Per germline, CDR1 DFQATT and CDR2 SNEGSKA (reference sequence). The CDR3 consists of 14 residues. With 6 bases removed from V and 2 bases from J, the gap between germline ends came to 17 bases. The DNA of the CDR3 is TGCAGTGCCATCCAACCGGGACTGCCCTACGAGCAGTACTTC. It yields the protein CSAIQPGLPYEQYF.

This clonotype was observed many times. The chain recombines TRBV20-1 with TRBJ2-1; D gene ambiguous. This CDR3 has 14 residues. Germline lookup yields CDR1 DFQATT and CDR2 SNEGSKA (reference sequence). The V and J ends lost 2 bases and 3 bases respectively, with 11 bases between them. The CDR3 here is CSARMQASYNEQFF. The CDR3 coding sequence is TGCAGTGCTAGAATGCAGGCTAGCTACAATGAGCAGTTCTTC.

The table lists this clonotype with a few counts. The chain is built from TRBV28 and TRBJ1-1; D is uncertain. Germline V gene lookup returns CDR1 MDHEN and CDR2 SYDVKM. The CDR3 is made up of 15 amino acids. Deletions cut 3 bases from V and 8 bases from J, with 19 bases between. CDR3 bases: TGTGCCAGCAGTTTGAGAGGTACTTTGCACCAAGAAGCTTTCTTT. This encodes CASSLRGTLHQEAFF.

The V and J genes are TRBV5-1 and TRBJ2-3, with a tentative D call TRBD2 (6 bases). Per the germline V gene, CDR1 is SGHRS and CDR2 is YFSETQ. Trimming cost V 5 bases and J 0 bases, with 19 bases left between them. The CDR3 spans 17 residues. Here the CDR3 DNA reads TGCGCCAGCAGGGACCACCCAGCGGGCCTCAGCACAGATACGCAGTATTTT. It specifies CASRDHPAGLSTDTQYF.

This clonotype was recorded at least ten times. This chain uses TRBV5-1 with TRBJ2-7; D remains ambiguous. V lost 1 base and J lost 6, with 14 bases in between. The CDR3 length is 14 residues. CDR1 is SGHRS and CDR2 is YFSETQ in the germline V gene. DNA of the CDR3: TGCGCCAGCAGCTTGTCCCTCCCTTGGACCGAGCAGTACTTC. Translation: CASSLSLPWTEQYF.

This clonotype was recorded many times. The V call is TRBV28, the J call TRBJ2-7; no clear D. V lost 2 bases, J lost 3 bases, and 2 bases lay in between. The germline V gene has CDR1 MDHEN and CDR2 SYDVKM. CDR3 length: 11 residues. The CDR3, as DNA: TGTGCCAGCAGTTTACGCTACGAGCAGTACTTC. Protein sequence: CASSLRYEQYF.

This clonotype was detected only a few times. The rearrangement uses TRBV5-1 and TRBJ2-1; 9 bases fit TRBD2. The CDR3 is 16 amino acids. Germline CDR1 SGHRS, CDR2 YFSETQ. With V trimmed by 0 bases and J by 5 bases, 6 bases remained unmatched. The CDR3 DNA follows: TGCGCCAGCAGCTTGGCCTCTAGCGGGGCCCACAATGAGCAGTTCTTC. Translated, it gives CASSLASSGAHNEQFF.

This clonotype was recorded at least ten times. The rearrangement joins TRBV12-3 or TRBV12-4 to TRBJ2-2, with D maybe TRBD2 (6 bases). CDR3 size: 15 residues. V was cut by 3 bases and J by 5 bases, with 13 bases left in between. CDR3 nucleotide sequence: TGTGCCAGCAGTTTGGCTGGGGAGGCGACCGGGGAGCTGTTTTTT. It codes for CASSLAGEATGELFF.

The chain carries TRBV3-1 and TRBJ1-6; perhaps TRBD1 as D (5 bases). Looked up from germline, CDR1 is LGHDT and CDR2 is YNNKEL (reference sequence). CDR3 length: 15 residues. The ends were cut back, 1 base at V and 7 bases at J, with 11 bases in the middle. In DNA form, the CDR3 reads TGTGCCAGCAGCCAAGTGGCAGGGACCAATTCACCCCTCCACTTT. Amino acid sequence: CASSQVAGTNSPLHF.

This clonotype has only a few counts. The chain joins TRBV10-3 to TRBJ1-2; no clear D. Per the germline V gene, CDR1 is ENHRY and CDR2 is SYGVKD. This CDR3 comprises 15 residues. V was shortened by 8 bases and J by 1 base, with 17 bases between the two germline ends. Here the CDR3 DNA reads TGTGCCATCGGACGGGAGGAGGGATTTAACTATGGCTACACCTTC. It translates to CAIGREEGFNYGYTF.

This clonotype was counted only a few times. The CDR3 protein is CASTLGASYNEQFF. DNA of the CDR3: TGTGCCAGTACCCTAGGGGCCTCCTACAATGAGCAGTTCTTC. The chain combines TRBV12-3 or TRBV12-4 with TRBJ2-1, with TRBD1 as a possible D gene (5 bases). Trimming pared 9 bases from V and 0 bases from J, leaving 12 bases between. There are 14 residues in the CDR3.

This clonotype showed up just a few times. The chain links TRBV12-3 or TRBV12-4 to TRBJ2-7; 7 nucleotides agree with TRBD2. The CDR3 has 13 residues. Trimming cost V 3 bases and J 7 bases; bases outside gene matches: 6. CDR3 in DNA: TGTGCCAGCAGTTTTGGGCTAGCGGTTGAGCAGTACTTC. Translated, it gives CASSFGLAVEQYF.

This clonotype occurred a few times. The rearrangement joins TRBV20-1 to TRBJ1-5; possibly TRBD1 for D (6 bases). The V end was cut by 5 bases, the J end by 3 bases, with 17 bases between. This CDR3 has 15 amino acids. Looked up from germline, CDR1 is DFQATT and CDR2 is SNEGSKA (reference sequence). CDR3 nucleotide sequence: TGCAGTGCTTCGGACAGCGGGGGTATCAATCAGCCCCAGCATTTT. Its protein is CSASDSGGINQPQHF.

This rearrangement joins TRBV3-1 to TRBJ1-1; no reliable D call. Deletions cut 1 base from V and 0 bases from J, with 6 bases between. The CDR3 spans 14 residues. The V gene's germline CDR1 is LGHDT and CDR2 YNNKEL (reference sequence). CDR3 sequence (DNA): TGTGCCAGCAGCCAAGCCGAATTGAACACTGAAGCTTTCTTT. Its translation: CASSQAELNTEAFF.

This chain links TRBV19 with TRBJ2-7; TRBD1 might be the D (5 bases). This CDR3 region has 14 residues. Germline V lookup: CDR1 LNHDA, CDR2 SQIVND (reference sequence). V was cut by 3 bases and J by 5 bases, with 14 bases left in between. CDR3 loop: CASSMFQGSHEQYF. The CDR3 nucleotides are TGTGCCAGTAGTATGTTCCAGGGTAGCCACGAGCAGTACTTC.

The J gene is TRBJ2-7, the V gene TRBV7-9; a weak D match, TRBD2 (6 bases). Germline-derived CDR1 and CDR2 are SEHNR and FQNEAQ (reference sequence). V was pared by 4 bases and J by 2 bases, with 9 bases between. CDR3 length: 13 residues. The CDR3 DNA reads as TGTGCCAGCAGCTCCGGGAGCGCCTACGAGCAGTACTTC. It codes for CASSSGSAYEQYF.

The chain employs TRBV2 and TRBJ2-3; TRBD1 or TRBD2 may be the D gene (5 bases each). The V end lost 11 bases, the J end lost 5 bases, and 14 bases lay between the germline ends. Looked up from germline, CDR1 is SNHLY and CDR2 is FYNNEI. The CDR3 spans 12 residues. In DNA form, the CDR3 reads TGTGCCCCCACGTCGAGGGGAGATACGCAGTATTTT. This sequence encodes CAPTSRGDTQYF.